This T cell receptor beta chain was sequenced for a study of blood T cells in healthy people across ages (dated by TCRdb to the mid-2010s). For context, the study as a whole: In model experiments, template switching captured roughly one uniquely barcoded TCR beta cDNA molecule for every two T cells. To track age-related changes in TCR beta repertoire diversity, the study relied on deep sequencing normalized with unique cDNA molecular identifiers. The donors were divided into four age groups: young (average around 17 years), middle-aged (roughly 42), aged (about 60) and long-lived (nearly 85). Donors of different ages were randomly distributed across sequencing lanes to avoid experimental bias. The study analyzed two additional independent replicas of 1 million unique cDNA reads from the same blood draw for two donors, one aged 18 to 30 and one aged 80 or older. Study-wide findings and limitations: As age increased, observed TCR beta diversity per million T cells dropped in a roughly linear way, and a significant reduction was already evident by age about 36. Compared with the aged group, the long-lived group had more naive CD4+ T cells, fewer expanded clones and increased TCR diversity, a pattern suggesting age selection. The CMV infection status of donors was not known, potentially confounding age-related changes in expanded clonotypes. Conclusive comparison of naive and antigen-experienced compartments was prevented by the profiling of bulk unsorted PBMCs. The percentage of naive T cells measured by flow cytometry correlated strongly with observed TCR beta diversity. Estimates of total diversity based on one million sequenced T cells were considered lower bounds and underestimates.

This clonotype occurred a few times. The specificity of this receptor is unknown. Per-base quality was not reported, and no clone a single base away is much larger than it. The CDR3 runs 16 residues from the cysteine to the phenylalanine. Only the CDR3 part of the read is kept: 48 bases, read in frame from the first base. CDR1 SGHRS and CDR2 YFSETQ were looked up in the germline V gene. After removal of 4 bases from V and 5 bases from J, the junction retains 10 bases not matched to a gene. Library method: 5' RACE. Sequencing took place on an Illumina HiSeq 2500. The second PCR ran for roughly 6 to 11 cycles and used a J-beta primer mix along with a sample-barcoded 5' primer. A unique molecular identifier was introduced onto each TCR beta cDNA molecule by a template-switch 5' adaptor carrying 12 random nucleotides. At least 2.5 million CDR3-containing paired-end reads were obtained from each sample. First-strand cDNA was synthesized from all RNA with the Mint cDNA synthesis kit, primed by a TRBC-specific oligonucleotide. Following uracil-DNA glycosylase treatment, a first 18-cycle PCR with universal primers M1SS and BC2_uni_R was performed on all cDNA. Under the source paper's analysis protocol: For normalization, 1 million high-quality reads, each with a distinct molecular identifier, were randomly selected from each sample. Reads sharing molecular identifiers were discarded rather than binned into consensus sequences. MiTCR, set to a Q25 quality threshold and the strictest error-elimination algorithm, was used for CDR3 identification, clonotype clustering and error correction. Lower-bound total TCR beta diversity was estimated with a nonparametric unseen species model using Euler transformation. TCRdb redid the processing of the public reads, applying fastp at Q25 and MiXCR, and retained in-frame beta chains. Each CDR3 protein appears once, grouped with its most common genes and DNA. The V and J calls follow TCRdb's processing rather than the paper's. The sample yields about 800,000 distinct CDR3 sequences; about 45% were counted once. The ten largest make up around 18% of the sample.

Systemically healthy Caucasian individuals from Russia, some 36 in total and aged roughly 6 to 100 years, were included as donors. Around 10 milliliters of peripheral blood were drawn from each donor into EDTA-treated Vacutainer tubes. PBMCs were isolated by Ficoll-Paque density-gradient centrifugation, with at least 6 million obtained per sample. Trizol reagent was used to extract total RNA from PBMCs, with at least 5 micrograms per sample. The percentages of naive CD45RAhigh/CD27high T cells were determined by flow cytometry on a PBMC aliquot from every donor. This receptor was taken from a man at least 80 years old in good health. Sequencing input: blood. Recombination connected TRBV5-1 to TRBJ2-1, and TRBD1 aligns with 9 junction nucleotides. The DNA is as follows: TGCGCCAGCAGCGGGGGACAGGGTCACGTAGACAATGAGCAGTTCTTC. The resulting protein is CASSGGQGHVDNEQFF.